The source of this T cell receptor beta chain is a study of blood T cell repertoires in COVID-19. About the study: T cells, B-cell-depleted T cells, or PBMCs provided the cDNA or gDNA that served as material.

Assay: immunoSEQ multiplex PCR; the TCRdb copy retains only in-frame clones and omits some. The sample has more than 15,000 clones, around 92% seen once; the top ten hold roughly 6%. Trimming shortened V by 2 bases and J by 8 bases, and 7 bases separated the two germline ends. The CDR3 has 12 amino acids. CDR1 and CDR2 from the germline V gene are MDHEN and SYDVKM. The receptor was isolated from a human donor in a cohort sampled during active COVID-19. This chain links TRBV28 with TRBJ2-1, with no clear D. Specimen: peripheral blood. The CDR3 region has the DNA TGTGCCAGCAGTTTACTTATCTATGAGCAGTTCTTC. Its translation is CASSLLIYEQFF. Looking up the rest from reference TRBV28 and TRBJ2-1 gives the full variable domain: DVKVTQSSRYLVKRTGEKVFLECVQDMDHENMFWYRQDPGLGLRLIYFSYDVKMKEKGDIPEGYSVSREKKERFSLILESASTNQTSMYLCASSLLIYEQFFGPGTRLTVL.